These 20 T cell receptor beta chains share one sample of origin, sequenced in a study of T-cell memory formation after mild COVID-19 (dated by TCRdb to the early 2020s). Preparation of the library involved 5' RACE. Sequencing relied on an Illumina NovaSeq 6000. TCRdb trimmed public reads at Q25 via fastp, called clones via MiXCR and kept in-frame beta chains. CDR3 protein duplicates are merged, each entry listing the most common genes and DNA. This sample comprises around 200,000 distinct CDR3 sequences, over 7.5% of them detected only once. 3.5% to 4% of the sample comes from the top ten. The material sequenced was PBMCs or a T cell subset sorted from them (not recorded which). These TCRs come from a man aged 18 to 29 who had mild COVID-19 (a few samples of this study predate the infection). The sample titles of this study are shuffled in the database, so cell type and time point are left out; the donor was told from shared clones.

This clonotype has just a few counts. The chain recombines TRBV6-1 with TRBJ2-3; D gene unclear. This CDR3 has 12 amino acids. V was trimmed by 3 bases and J by 5 bases, leaving 6 bases between them. CDR1 is MNHNS and CDR2 is SASEGT in the germline V gene. In DNA, the CDR3 is TGTGCCAGCAGTGATTCGGAAGATACGCAGTATTTT. The encoded protein is CASSDSEDTQYF.

This clonotype was recorded at least ten times. The chain couples TRBV7-9 to TRBJ1-1; D uncertain. Germline CDR1 SEHNR, CDR2 FQNEAQ (reference sequence). The CDR3 runs to 13 residues. V dropped 1 base and J dropped 1 base, with 4 bases sitting between them. The CDR3 is CASSLESNTEAFF. The CDR3 nucleotides are TGTGCCAGCAGCTTAGAGTCGAACACTGAAGCTTTCTTT. The entire variable domain, with the rest obtained from reference TRBV7-9 and TRBJ1-1, is as follows: DTGVSQNPRHKITKRGQNVTFRCDPISEHNRLYWYRQTLGQGPEFLTYFQNEAQLEKSRLLSDRFSAERPKGSFSTLEIQRTEQGDSAMYLCASSLESNTEAFFGQGTRLTVV.

This clonotype was picked up a small number of times. This sequence joins TRBV12-3 or TRBV12-4 and TRBJ1-2; D unclear. Trimming cost V 3 bases and J 7 bases, with 12 bases left between them. The CDR3 totals 13 residues. This CDR3 is CASSFSREGGYTF. The CDR3 DNA follows: TGTGCCAGCAGTTTTTCAAGGGAGGGTGGCTACACCTTC.

The CDR3 nucleotides are TGTGCCAGCAGTTACGTGGGACAGGGAAATGAAAAACTGTTTTTT. Translating gives CASSYVGQGNEKLFF. The chain recombines TRBV27 with TRBJ1-4; TRBD1 matches 9 bases. Per the germline V gene, CDR1 is MNHEY and CDR2 is SMNVEV (reference sequence). The CDR3 is made up of 15 amino acids. V trimming: 4 bases; J trimming: 5 bases; junction bases outside the gene matches: 5.

This clonotype was seen at least ten times. The J gene is TRBJ1-5, the V gene TRBV5-6; 9 bases match TRBD1. This CDR3 spans 15 amino acids. The germline CDR1 and CDR2 sequences are SGHDT and YYEEEE. Unmatched junction bases numbered 2, after V lost 0 bases and J lost 4 bases. In DNA form, the CDR3 reads TGTGCCAGCAGCTTGGCGGGGACAGGGAATCAGCCCCAGCATTTT. It translates to CASSLAGTGNQPQHF.

This chain uses TRBV20-1 with TRBJ2-1, with 9 positions matching TRBD2. The CDR3 has 17 residues. Germline values: CDR1 DFQATT, CDR2 SNEGSKA (reference sequence). Losses at the gene ends were 2 bases for V and 0 bases for J; bases not matched to a gene: 8. In nucleotides, the CDR3 is TGCAGTGCTAGATCGCCCAGCGGGGGGATCTCCTACAATGAGCAGTTCTTC. Protein product: CSARSPSGGISYNEQFF.

This clonotype was counted many times. The chain employs TRBV7-3 and TRBJ1-1; 7 positions agree with TRBD1. The CDR3 is made up of 13 amino acids. CDR1 and CDR2 from the germline V gene are SGHTA and FQGTGA. V lost 4 bases and J lost 5; bases outside the gene matches: 4. Here the CDR3 DNA reads TGTGCCAGCAGCTCGTACAGGGGTACTGAAGCTTTCTTT. It yields the protein CASSSYRGTEAFF.

This clonotype has more than one count but fewer than ten. This rearrangement joins TRBV7-9 to TRBJ2-2; perhaps TRBD1 as D (5 bases). Germline V CDR1 and CDR2: SEHNR, FQNEAQ (reference sequence). Trimming cost V 5 bases and J 0 bases, with 13 bases left between them. The CDR3 consists of 16 residues. The CDR3 spells CASSLPSQANTGELFF. As DNA, the CDR3 is TGTGCCAGCAGCCTACCGTCACAGGCGAACACCGGGGAGCTGTTTTTT.

This chain uses TRBV20-1 with TRBJ1-6; D gene ambiguous. Germline assignment: CDR1 DFQATT and CDR2 SNEGSKA (reference sequence). The CDR3 runs to 12 residues. V lost 6 bases and J lost 5, with 8 bases in between. In DNA, the CDR3 is TGCAGTGCACCCCAGAATAATTCACCCCTCCACTTT. Protein product: CSAPQNNSPLHF.

J is TRBJ1-6 and V is TRBV6-5, with D tentatively TRBD1 (6 bases). The germline V gene has CDR1 MNHEY and CDR2 SVGAGI. Trimming cost V 0 bases and J 8 bases, with 8 bases left between them. The CDR3 consists of 14 residues. Here the CDR3 reads CASSYSAGDSPLHF. CDR3 nucleotide sequence: TGTGCCAGCAGTTACTCGGCAGGGGATTCACCCCTCCACTTT.

Only a few counts were recorded for this clonotype. This chain connects TRBV7-2 to TRBJ2-3; 9 bases line up with TRBD2. This CDR3 spans 19 amino acids. V was pared by 1 base and J by 5 bases, with 16 bases of the junction left unmatched. Germline assignment: CDR1 SGHTA and CDR2 FQGNSA. The CDR3, as DNA: TGTGCCAGCAGCTTAGATCCCTGGCCTAGCGGGGTGGGTGGAGATACGCAGTATTTT. Amino acid sequence: CASSLDPWPSGVGGDTQYF.

The rearrangement links TRBV5-1 to TRBJ1-2; 7 nucleotides align to TRBD1. The CDR3 covers 13 residues. CDR1 and CDR2 from the germline V gene are SGHRS and YFSETQ. V shed 4 bases, J shed 8 bases, and the junction held 8 bases outside the gene matches. This CDR3 is CASSPDRDQGYTF. CDR3 nucleotide sequence: TGCGCCAGCAGCCCCGACAGGGATCAAGGCTACACCTTC.

The chain links TRBV7-9 to TRBJ1-6; 9 bases agree with TRBD1. The CDR3 extends over 15 amino acids. With V trimmed by 3 bases and J by 9 bases, 6 bases remained unmatched. Per the germline V gene, CDR1 is SEHNR and CDR2 is FQNEAQ (reference sequence). The chain's CDR3 is CASSFSGQGPSPLHF. The CDR3 DNA is TGTGCCAGCAGCTTCTCGGGACAGGGTCCTTCACCCCTCCACTTT.

This clonotype was recorded at least ten times. The rearrangement joins TRBV19 to TRBJ1-5; maybe TRBD1 (6 bases). There are 15 residues in the CDR3. The V gene's germline CDR1 is LNHDA and CDR2 SQIVND (reference sequence). With 4 bases removed from V and 1 base from J, the gap between germline ends came to 11 bases. As DNA, the CDR3 is TGTGCCAGTAGTACCACAGGGTTAAGCAATCAGCCCCAGCATTTT. This translates into CASSTTGLSNQPQHF.

The chain links TRBV11-2 to TRBJ1-3; D is unresolved. This CDR3 contains 15 residues. The V gene's germline CDR1 is SGHAT and CDR2 FQNNGV. V was clipped by 0 bases and J by 4 bases, with 10 bases between them. CDR3 DNA sequence: TGTGCCAGCAGCTTAGATTCTACGAGAGGAAACACCATATATTTT. Its translation: CASSLDSTRGNTIYF.

Only a few counts were recorded for this clonotype. The chain employs TRBV7-2 and TRBJ1-4; possibly TRBD1 for D (5 bases). Germline V gives CDR1 SGHTA, CDR2 FQGNSA. Between the trimmed V and J ends, which lost 5 bases and 8 bases, there was a span of 12 bases. The CDR3 covers 13 residues. The CDR3 sequence: CASSPGLGEKLFF. The CDR3 bases are TGTGCCAGCAGCCCGGGACTCGGCGAAAAACTGTTTTTT.

There are many counts of this clonotype. This chain joins TRBV3-1 and TRBJ1-5, with TRBD1 as a possible D gene (5 bases). V lost 4 bases, J lost 6 bases, and 7 bases lay in between. The germline V gene has CDR1 LGHDT and CDR2 YNNKEL (reference sequence). The CDR3 loop spans 12 amino acids. Written as DNA, the CDR3 is TGTGCCAGCAGCCTTCAGGGTCAGCCCCAGCATTTT. Translated: CASSLQGQPQHF. Based on the CDR3 plus reference TRBV3-1 and TRBJ1-5, the full variable domain is DTAVSQTPKYLVTQMGNDKSIKCEQNLGHDTMYWYKQDSKKFLKIMFSYNNKELIINETVPNRFSPKSPDKAHLNLHINSLELGDSAVYFCASSLQGQPQHFGDGTRLSIL.

The chain recombines TRBV6-1 with TRBJ2-3; 9 nucleotides match TRBD1. The CDR3 length is 14 residues. The germline V gene encodes CDR1 MNHNS and CDR2 SASEGT. Losses at the gene ends were 10 bases for V and 2 bases for J; bases not matched to a gene: 7. CDR3 sequence reads: CAMWTGDATDTQYF. The CDR3 DNA reads as TGTGCCATGTGGACAGGGGATGCCACAGATACGCAGTATTTT.

This clonotype was counted between two and nine times. The V gene is TRBV6-6, the J gene TRBJ1-3; D gene uncertain. CDR3 length: 14 amino acids. CDR1 and CDR2 from the germline V gene are MNHNY and SVGAGI (reference sequence). Trimming removed 6 bases at V and 2 bases at J, with 11 bases between. The CDR3 reads CASRNTGTGNTIYF. The CDR3 DNA is TGTGCCAGCAGAAATACGGGGACTGGAAACACCATATATTTT.

This clonotype was picked up a small number of times. The J gene is TRBJ1-1, the V gene TRBV5-1; TRBD1 agrees at 8 bases. V lost 4 bases and J lost 5; bases outside the gene matches: 7. The CDR3 consists of 14 residues. Germline CDR1 and CDR2: SGHRS and YFSETQ. CDR3 coding DNA: TGCGCCAGCAGCCAAGACAGGGGTGGAACTGAAGCTTTCTTT. Amino acids: CASSQDRGGTEAFF. Complete variable domain (other parts from reference TRBV5-1 and TRBJ1-1): KAGVTQTPRYLIKTRGQQVTLSCSPISGHRSVSWYQQTPGQGLQFLFEYFSETQRNKGNFPGRFSGRQFSNSRSEMNVSTLELGDSALYLCASSQDRGGTEAFFGQGTRLTVV.